This entry lists 18 T cell receptor beta chains sequenced from one sample in a study of shared clonotypes between healthy human individuals. Sequenced by immunoSEQ multiplex PCR; TCRdb stores in-frame clones only, minus some. The data contain about 2 million clones, about 95% of them singletons. Naive CD8 cells, CD45RO-negative and positively selected for CCR7, excluded terminally differentiated effector memory CD45RA+ cells. Sequenced: naive CD8+ T cells sorted from blood. These receptors originate from a man between 18 and 35 years old in good health.

This chain joins TRBV28 and TRBJ1-5; D is unclear. CDR1 MDHEN and CDR2 SYDVKM come from the germline V gene. The V end was cut by 4 bases, the J end by 3 bases, with 4 bases between. There are 12 residues in the CDR3. Here the CDR3 DNA reads TGTGCCAGCAGTTACGACAATCAGCCCCAGCATTTT. It is translated as CASSYDNQPQHF. The complete variable domain, with remaining parts taken from reference TRBV28 and TRBJ1-5, reads DVKVTQSSRYLVKRTGEKVFLECVQDMDHENMFWYRQDPGLGLRLIYFSYDVKMKEKGDIPEGYSVSREKKERFSLILESASTNQTSMYLCASSYDNQPQHFGDGTRLSIL.

The CDR3 DNA reads TGTGCCAGTAGTATAGCGGCGTCAACCTTTGGAGATACGCAGTATTTT. The encoded protein is CASSIAASTFGDTQYF. The chain carries TRBV19 and TRBJ2-3; D gene ambiguous. Looked up from germline, CDR1 is LNHDA and CDR2 is SQIVND (reference sequence). Trimming left V 1 base short and J 5 bases short, with 16 bases between. There are 16 residues in the CDR3.

This clone was found once. The chain recombines TRBV27 with TRBJ2-3; the match to TRBD2 covers 7 bases. The length of the CDR3 is 19 residues. CDR1 is MNHEY, CDR2 SMNVEV, per germline (reference sequence). Unmatched junction bases numbered 14, after V lost 1 base and J lost 1 base. CDR3 region: CASSLFGGTTSTGTDTQYF. The DNA for the CDR3 is TGTGCCAGCAGTTTATTTGGGGGGACTACCTCAACGGGCACAGATACGCAGTATTTT.

V usage is TRBV4-2 and J usage is TRBJ2-1; 8 nucleotides align to TRBD2. The CDR3 is 17 residues long. CDR1 is LGHNA and CDR2 is YNFKEQ in the germline V gene. V shed 0 bases, J shed 0 bases, and the junction held 4 bases outside the gene matches. Written as DNA, the CDR3 is TGTGCCAGCAGCCAAGAGGACGGACTAGCCTCCTACAATGAGCAGTTCTTC. Its protein is CASSQEDGLASYNEQFF.

This clone was recorded only once. The J gene is TRBJ2-2, the V gene TRBV30; perhaps D is TRBD1 or TRBD2 (6 bases each). This CDR3 has 16 residues. Germline CDR1 is GTSNPN and CDR2 is SVGIG (reference sequence). The V end was cut by 1 base, the J end by 2 bases, with 14 bases between. In DNA, the CDR3 is TGTGCCTGGAGTGATTTAGGGGGGATAAACACCGGGGAGCTGTTTTTT. Amino acid sequence: CAWSDLGGINTGELFF.

The chain recombines TRBV4-3 with TRBJ1-1, with a weak D call TRBD1 (5 bases). Germline CDR1 LGHNA, CDR2 YSLEER. Trimming removed 1 base from V and 4 bases from J, with 13 bases in between. This CDR3 is 15 amino acids long. CDR3 protein: CASSQVWGGTTEAFF. The DNA of the CDR3 is TGCGCCAGCAGCCAAGTGTGGGGGGGTACCACTGAAGCTTTCTTT.

J is TRBJ1-5 and V is TRBV7-8; D gene ambiguous. There are 12 residues in the CDR3. Trimming removed 3 bases from V and 4 bases from J, with 4 bases in between. Germline values: CDR1 SGHVS, CDR2 FQNEAQ. Here the CDR3 DNA reads TGTGCCAGCAGCTTGCCTAATCAGCCCCAGCATTTT. This sequence encodes CASSLPNQPQHF.

The J gene is TRBJ1-1, the V gene TRBV4-1; D uncertain. There are 14 residues in the CDR3. Trimming shortened V by 0 bases and J by 1 base, and 6 bases separated the two germline ends. Germline V lookup: CDR1 MGHRA, CDR2 YSYEKL. CDR3: CASSQEAANTEAFF. DNA for the CDR3: TGCGCCAGCAGCCAAGAAGCTGCGAACACTGAAGCTTTCTTT.

The table lists this clone with a count of one. The chain couples TRBV27 to TRBJ1-6, with D possibly matching TRBD1 (6 bases). The ends were cut back, 2 bases at V and 10 bases at J, with 18 bases in the middle. Germline V gene data show CDR1 as MNHEY and CDR2 as SMNVEV (reference sequence). The CDR3 length is 16 residues. This chain's CDR3 is CASSLGWDTVWSPLHF. The DNA of the CDR3 is TGTGCCAGCAGTTTAGGTTGGGACACGGTATGGTCACCCCTCCACTTT.

This clone has a handful of counts. This sample includes further DNA sequences coding for the same CDR3. The V call is TRBV19, the J call TRBJ1-1; D may be TRBD1 (6 bases). This CDR3 region has 13 residues. V dropped 3 bases and J dropped 2 bases, with 7 bases sitting between them. The V gene's germline CDR1 is LNHDA and CDR2 SQIVND (reference sequence). The CDR3 coding sequence is TGTGCCAGTAGTATCGGGGGCAACACTGAAGCTTTCTTT. It is translated as CASSIGGNTEAFF.

This chain links TRBV6-6 with TRBJ2-3; 9 nucleotides align to TRBD2. The ends lost 5 bases at V and 4 bases at J; junction bases unmatched: 7. The germline V gene has CDR1 MNHNY and CDR2 SVGAGI (reference sequence). This CDR3 region has 15 residues. This chain's CDR3 is CASSISGSRPDTQYF. CDR3 in DNA: TGTGCCAGCAGTATTAGCGGGAGTCGCCCAGATACGCAGTATTTT.

A single count supports this clone. The V and J genes are TRBV27 and TRBJ2-3; 9 bases agree with TRBD1. Germline CDR1 reads MNHEY; CDR2 reads SMNVEV (reference sequence). J lost 4 bases, V lost 11 bases, and 7 bases had no gene match. This CDR3 comprises 13 residues. CDR3 coding DNA: TGTGCCGCGAGACAGGGGGTGGCAGATACGCAGTATTTT. Protein product: CAARQGVADTQYF.

The chain recombines TRBV7-2 with TRBJ2-3, with TRBD2 matching over 14 bases. V lost 3 bases to trimming and J lost 3 bases; unmatched junction nucleotides: 2. Germline V lookup: CDR1 SGHTA, CDR2 FQGNSA. The CDR3 covers 16 residues. CDR3 in DNA: TGTGCCAGCAGCTTCGGGACTAGCGGGAGAACAGATACGCAGTATTTT. This codes for CASSFGTSGRTDTQYF. Full variable domain (rest looked up from reference TRBV7-2 and TRBJ2-3): GAGVSQSPSNKVTEKGKDVELRCDPISGHTALYWYRQSLGQGLEFLIYFQGNSAPDKSGLPSDRFSAERTGGSVSTLTIQRTQQEDSAVYLCASSFGTSGRTDTQYFGPGTRLTVL.

The genes are TRBV5-1 and TRBJ1-1; TRBD1 matches at 7 bases. Looked up from germline, CDR1 is SGHRS and CDR2 is YFSETQ. Trimming cost V 4 bases and J 5 bases; bases outside gene matches: 8. The CDR3 extends over 14 amino acids. In DNA, the CDR3 is TGCGCCAGCAGCCTGACAGGGTTATCGACTGAAGCTTTCTTT. Amino acids: CASSLTGLSTEAFF.

The rearrangement uses TRBV6-1 and TRBJ2-7; D gene unclear. The germline gives CDR1 MNHNS, CDR2 SASEGT. The CDR3 loop spans 14 amino acids. Trimming took off 6 bases at V and 2 bases at J, with 14 bases between the two ends. The CDR3 sequence: CASSFDLETYEQYF. The CDR3 coding sequence is TGTGCCAGCAGCTTCGACCTCGAAACCTACGAGCAGTACTTC.

CDR3 protein: CASSFLGTDYNEQFF. In DNA form, the CDR3 reads TGTGCCAGCAGCTTCCTAGGGACAGATTACAATGAGCAGTTCTTC. The rearrangement uses TRBV5-4 and TRBJ2-1; 7 nucleotides align to TRBD1. CDR3 length: 15 amino acids. V dropped 2 bases and J dropped 4; count of bases not matched to a gene: 6. Germline loops: CDR1 SGHNT, CDR2 YYREEE (reference sequence).

The rearrangement joins TRBV4-1 to TRBJ2-3, with D unresolved. V was clipped by 2 bases and J by 2 bases, with 14 bases between them. Germline CDR1 MGHRA, CDR2 YSYEKL. The length of the CDR3 is 16 residues. This CDR3 is CASSQLELVPTDTQYF. In nucleotides, the CDR3 is TGCGCCAGCAGCCAACTGGAGCTAGTTCCCACAGATACGCAGTATTTT.

The V and J genes are TRBV7-9 and TRBJ1-1; TRBD1 is a possible D gene (6 bases). Trimming took 0 bases from V and 6 from J, leaving 8 bases between them. Germline V CDR1 and CDR2: SEHNR, FQNEAQ (reference sequence). The CDR3 runs to 13 residues. The CDR3 spells CASSLATGPEAFF. CDR3 DNA: TGTGCCAGCAGCTTAGCCACAGGGCCTGAAGCTTTCTTT.